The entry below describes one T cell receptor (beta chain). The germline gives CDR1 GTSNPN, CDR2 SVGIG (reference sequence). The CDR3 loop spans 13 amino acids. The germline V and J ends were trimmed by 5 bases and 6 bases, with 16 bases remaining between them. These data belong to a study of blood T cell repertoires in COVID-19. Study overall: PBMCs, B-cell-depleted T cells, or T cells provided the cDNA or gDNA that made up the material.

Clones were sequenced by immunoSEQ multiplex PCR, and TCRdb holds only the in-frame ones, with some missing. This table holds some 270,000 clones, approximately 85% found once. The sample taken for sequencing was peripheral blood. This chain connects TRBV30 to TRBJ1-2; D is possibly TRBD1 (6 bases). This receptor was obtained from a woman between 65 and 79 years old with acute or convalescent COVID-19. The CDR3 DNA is TGTGCCTGGGACTTCCGGGACAACGATGGCTACACCTTC. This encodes CAWDFRDNDGYTF.